Shown below are 10 T cell receptor beta chains from a single sample sequenced in a study of cytomegalovirus exposure and HLA in healthy donors. Amplification used 60 Vbeta primers and 13 Jbeta primers. Measured with immunoSEQ multiplex PCR; TCRdb has only the in-frame clones, and not every one. In the table there are about 140,000 clones, nearly 85% of which are singletons. The sequenced sample was PBMCs. These receptor sequences come from a male donor in good health and CMV-seronegative.

J is TRBJ2-4 and V is TRBV27; D perhaps matches TRBD1 (6 bases). Trimming took 4 bases from V and 1 from J, leaving 11 bases between them. This CDR3 is 15 amino acids long. Germline-derived CDR1 and CDR2 are MNHEY and SMNVEV (reference sequence). The CDR3 coding sequence is TGTGCCAGCAGTTGGGACATTAGGGCCAAAAACATTCAGTACTTC. Translated: CASSWDIRAKNIQYF.

The chain employs TRBV15 and TRBJ1-6, with a tentative D call TRBD1 (5 bases). V was cut by 2 bases and J by 5 bases, with 10 bases left in between. This CDR3 contains 15 residues. Germline V CDR1 and CDR2: LNHNV, YYDKDF (reference sequence). In DNA, the CDR3 is TGTGCCACCAGCAGAAGACAGAACCATAATTCACCCCTCCACTTT. This codes for CATSRRQNHNSPLHF. Complete variable domain (other parts from reference TRBV15 and TRBJ1-6): DAMVIQNPRYQVTQFGKPVTLSCSQTLNHNVMYWYQQKSSQAPKLLFHYYDKDFNNEADTPDNFQSRRPNTSFCFLDIRSPGLGDTAMYLCATSRRQNHNSPLHFGNGTRLTVT.

The chain couples TRBV5-1 to TRBJ2-7, with 7 bases aligning to TRBD1. The CDR3 contains 13 residues. The junction had 10 bases not matched to a gene; V was cut back by 7 bases and J by 6 bases. Germline V gene lookup returns CDR1 SGHRS and CDR2 YFSETQ. CDR3 nucleotides: TGCGCCAGCGCCGGGACAGTTATGGCCGAGCAGTACTTC. Its translation: CASAGTVMAEQYF.

V and J are TRBV5-8 and TRBJ2-7; D unclear. This CDR3 is built from 15 residues. V lost 2 bases to trimming and J lost 0 bases, with 12 bases between them. Germline V lookup: CDR1 SGHTS, CDR2 YDEGEE. CDR3 in amino acids: CASSFNPRHSYEQYF. CDR3 DNA: TGTGCCAGCAGCTTTAACCCGCGACACTCCTACGAGCAGTACTTC.

The rearrangement links TRBV6-4 to TRBJ1-6; D ambiguous. CDR1 and CDR2 from the germline V gene are MRHNA and SNTAGT. CDR3 length: 15 residues. Trimming cost V 2 bases and J 2 bases, with 7 bases left between them. In DNA, the CDR3 is TGTGCCAGCAGTGACACCGGGACCTATAATTCACCCCTCCACTTT. Translated, it gives CASSDTGTYNSPLHF.

The V gene is TRBV6-6, the J gene TRBJ2-5, with D hard to call. Trimming pared 2 bases from V and 4 bases from J, leaving 11 bases between. Germline values: CDR1 MNHNY, CDR2 SVGAGI (reference sequence). The CDR3 extends over 14 amino acids. Here the CDR3 reads CASSYGGIGETQYF. CDR3 nucleotides: TGTGCCAGCAGTTACGGCGGTATCGGAGAGACCCAGTACTTC.

V gene TRBV11-2 combines with J gene TRBJ1-2; D possibly corresponds to TRBD1 (5 bases). Between the trimmed V and J ends, which lost 1 base and 2 bases, there was a span of 11 bases. From germline, CDR1 is SGHAT and CDR2 FQNNGV. CDR3 length: 15 amino acids. CDR3: CASSLAPGLNYGYTF. The CDR3 DNA is TGTGCCAGCAGCTTAGCGCCAGGGCTAAACTATGGCTACACCTTC.

V is TRBV7-9 and J is TRBJ2-2, with 8 nucleotides matching TRBD1. The CDR3 has 18 amino acids. Germline V gives CDR1 SEHNR, CDR2 FQNEAQ (reference sequence). Trimming removed 6 bases from V and 7 bases from J; junction bases left unmatched: 19. The CDR3 nucleotides are TGTGCCAGCAGTTACCCAACTACAGGGGGTGGAATGGACGGGGAGCTGTTTTTT. Translation gives CASSYPTTGGGMDGELFF.

The V call is TRBV28, the J call TRBJ1-1; D is uncertain. The CDR3 consists of 14 residues. Germline V CDR1 and CDR2: MDHEN, SYDVKM. The V end lost 9 bases, the J end lost 0 bases, and 14 bases lay between the germline ends. CDR3 amino acids: CASTDARVNTEAFF. For the CDR3, the DNA is TGTGCCAGTACCGATGCCCGAGTGAACACTGAAGCTTTCTTT.

V is TRBV9 and J is TRBJ1-6; 9 bases align to TRBD1. CDR1 is SGDLS and CDR2 is YYNGEE in the germline V gene. The CDR3 extends over 16 amino acids. J lost 7 bases, V lost 4 bases, and 9 bases had no gene match. The CDR3 sequence is CASSTQDRGRNSPLHF. The DNA for the CDR3 is TGTGCCAGCAGCACCCAGGACAGGGGTCGGAATTCACCCCTCCACTTT.